This TCR beta chain was identified during a study of T cell repertoires in cytomegalovirus infection. Study at large: The public TCR beta signatures pointed to both CMV infection and matching HLA type.

Per the germline V gene, CDR1 is SGHTA and CDR2 is FQGNSA. The CDR3 length is 15 residues. V lost 7 bases to trimming and J lost 5 bases; unmatched junction nucleotides: 11. Points from the study as a whole: Totalled public TCR beta family frequency picked out people who carried CMV plus the relevant HLA.

TCRdb passed the reads through MiXCR, listing each CDR3 protein once. The sample shows around 360,000 distinct CDR3 sequences, approximately 35% of them seen only once. This clonotype was counted a few times. The antigen is not known. The receptor was derived from a human donor in good health (CMV status not recorded). Some clones in this sample may be carry-over from other donors' samples. The chain combines TRBV7-2 with TRBJ2-5; 9 bases agree with TRBD2. The source was cultured PBMCs, collected from culture after CMV antigen stimulation. CDR3 DNA: TGTGCCAGCACGCCCCCCGGTACTAGCGGGGAGACCCAGTACTTC. This translates into CASTPPGTSGETQYF.